These 19 T cell receptor beta chains originate from one sample sequenced in a study of T cell repertoires in cytomegalovirus infection. Each CDR3 protein is one row after TCRdb ran MiXCR on the reads. The sample includes about 220,000 distinct CDR3 sequences, 35% to 40% of them seen just once. The antigens these receptors bind are not known. The sample in question was CD8+ T cells from cultured PBMCs, obtained from culture after CMV antigen stimulation. All receptors come from a human donor in good health (CMV status not recorded). Some clones in this sample may be carry-over from other donors' samples.

V and J are TRBV11-3 and TRBJ2-2; TRBD2 aligns across 15 bases. This CDR3 is 16 amino acids long. Germline CDR1 and CDR2: SGHNT and YENEEA. V dropped 5 bases and J dropped 4; count of bases not matched to a gene: 2. The CDR3 is CASSTGLAGGTGELFF. DNA for the CDR3: TGTGCCAGCAGCACGGGACTAGCGGGAGGCACCGGGGAGCTGTTTTTT.

The chain couples TRBV6-1 to TRBJ2-5; 8 nucleotides agree with TRBD2. Germline CDR1 MNHNS, CDR2 SASEGT. J lost 4 bases, V lost 6 bases, and 7 bases had no gene match. The CDR3 consists of 14 residues. The CDR3 sequence is CASRNGGATETQYF. Written as DNA, the CDR3 is TGTGCCAGCAGGAACGGGGGGGCAACAGAGACCCAGTACTTC.

The rearrangement joins TRBV11-3 to TRBJ2-1; 9 nucleotides agree with TRBD1. Germline V gives CDR1 SGHNT, CDR2 YENEEA. The CDR3 has 15 amino acids. V lost 2 bases to trimming and J lost 10 bases; unmatched junction nucleotides: 9. The CDR3 DNA reads as TGTGCCAGCAGCTTAAGAAGGACAGGGGCTGGGGAGCAGTTCTTC. The encoded protein is CASSLRRTGAGEQFF.

This clonotype was seen more than once but under ten times. The chain couples TRBV15 to TRBJ2-3, with no clear D. V dropped 0 bases and J dropped 6 bases, with 10 bases sitting between them. This CDR3 has 14 amino acids. In germline, CDR1 is LNHNV, CDR2 YYDKDF (reference sequence). CDR3: CATSRDLASDTQYF. For the CDR3, the DNA is TGTGCCACCAGCAGAGATCTTGCGAGCGATACGCAGTATTTT.

This chain connects TRBV27 to TRBJ1-5; 8 bases agree with TRBD1. The germline V gene encodes CDR1 MNHEY and CDR2 SMNVEV (reference sequence). The CDR3 has 17 amino acids. V trimming: 1 base; J trimming: 6 bases; junction bases outside the gene matches: 11. This CDR3 is CASSLYGGQGAPQPQHF. Written as DNA, the CDR3 is TGTGCCAGCAGTTTATATGGGGGTCAGGGGGCGCCTCAGCCCCAGCATTTT.

The CDR3 loop is CASSLVFVLAGPTGELFF. The CDR3 bases are TGTGCCAGCAGCTTAGTATTTGTACTAGCGGGGCCCACCGGGGAGCTGTTTTTT. The chain carries TRBV7-4 and TRBJ2-2; 10 bases line up with TRBD2. The CDR3 is made up of 18 amino acids. With V trimmed by 1 base and J by 4 bases, 9 bases remained unmatched. Germline assignment: CDR1 SGHVT and CDR2 SQSDAQ.

A note on this clonotype: A read error may produce the germline difference seen at one junction end. J is TRBJ2-2 and V is TRBV7-9, with a tentative D call TRBD1 (7 bases). In germline, CDR1 is SEHNR, CDR2 FQNEAQ (reference sequence). The CDR3 length is 16 residues. CDR3 amino acids: CASSRGMTGRSGELFF. The CDR3 bases are TGTGCTAGCAGCCGGGGGATGACAGGGAGGTCCGGGGAGCTGTTTTTT. The full variable domain, completed using reference TRBV7-9 and TRBJ2-2, is DTGVSQNPRHKITKRGQNVTFRCDPISEHNRLYWYRQTLGQGPEFLTYFQNEAQLEKSRLLSDRFSAERPKGSFSTLEIQRTEQGDSAMYLCASSRGMTGRSGELFFGEGSRLTVL.

The J gene is TRBJ1-1, the V gene TRBV23-1; D is unresolved. TRBV23-1 is reported as an ORF; its role is uncertain. This CDR3 has 13 amino acids. V lost 3 bases and J 5 bases, leaving 10 bases between the germline ends. CDR3 DNA sequence: TGCGCCAGCAGTCAGAACATGGAAACTGAAGCTTTCTTT. Amino acid sequence: CASSQNMETEAFF.

J is TRBJ1-1 and V is TRBV11-3; D is unresolved. Trimming left V 3 bases short and J 1 base short, with 6 bases between. Germline-derived CDR1 and CDR2 are SGHNT and YENEEA. This CDR3 spans 13 amino acids. The CDR3 DNA follows: TGTGCCAGCAGCTTTACAGCGAACACTGAAGCTTTCTTT. Protein product: CASSFTANTEAFF.

This rearrangement joins TRBV27 to TRBJ2-7, with TRBD1 as a possible D gene (5 bases). Germline V CDR1 and CDR2: MNHEY, SMNVEV (reference sequence). The V and J ends lost 3 bases and 3 bases respectively, with 9 bases between them. The CDR3 covers 13 residues. CDR3: CASSLGPGYEQYF. The DNA for the CDR3 is TGTGCCAGCAGTTTGGGGCCGGGCTACGAGCAGTACTTC.

This chain joins TRBV7-4 and TRBJ2-7; TRBD2 aligns across 14 bases. Germline V CDR1 and CDR2: SGHVT, SQSDAQ. The CDR3 extends over 15 amino acids. V was clipped by 7 bases and J by 3 bases; unmatched bases: 5. CDR3 DNA: TGTGCCAGCAAAGGGACTAGCGGGAGCCACTACGAGCAGTACTTC. It specifies CASKGTSGSHYEQYF.

A few counts support this clonotype. The V and J genes are TRBV11-2 and TRBJ2-1, with 9 bases lining up with TRBD2. Germline assignment: CDR1 SGHAT and CDR2 FQNNGV. The CDR3 contains 14 residues. With V trimmed by 1 base and J by 5 bases, 0 bases remained unmatched. CDR3 in DNA: TGTGCCAGCAGCTTAGGACTAGCGGACAATGAGCAGTTCTTC. It translates to CASSLGLADNEQFF.

The V gene is TRBV4-2, the J gene TRBJ2-1; the match to TRBD2 covers 13 bases. The germline V gene has CDR1 LGHNA and CDR2 YNFKEQ. V dropped 0 bases and J dropped 4; count of bases not matched to a gene: 3. This CDR3 is built from 17 residues. The CDR3 reads CASSQEGTSGEYNEQFF. The DNA for the CDR3 is TGTGCCAGCAGCCAAGAGGGGACTAGCGGGGAGTACAATGAGCAGTTCTTC.

This clonotype has a handful of counts. V and J are TRBV7-9 and TRBJ2-7; D possibly uses TRBD1 or TRBD2 (7 bases each). The CDR3 is made up of 13 amino acids. In germline, CDR1 is SEHNR, CDR2 FQNEAQ (reference sequence). The V end lost 10 bases, the J end lost 3 bases, and 16 bases lay between the germline ends. The CDR3 nucleotides read TGTGCCACCTCAGGGGGAGGGGTCTACGAGCAGTACTTC. Encoded protein: CATSGGGVYEQYF. The full variable domain, in which reference TRBV7-9 and TRBJ2-7 provide the parts outside the CDR3, is DTGVSQNPRHKITKRGQNVTFRCDPISEHNRLYWYRQTLGQGPEFLTYFQNEAQLEKSRLLSDRFSAERPKGSFSTLEIQRTEQGDSAMYLCATSGGGVYEQYFGPGTRLTVT.

The chain has TRBV29-1 and TRBJ2-1; the match to TRBD1 covers 9 bases. Trimming took 1 base from V and 1 from J; bases not matched to a gene: 8. Germline CDR1 and CDR2: SQVTM and ANQGSEA. This CDR3 is 17 amino acids long. CDR3 amino acids: CSVEGRTGDGSYNEQFF. CDR3 DNA: TGCAGCGTTGAAGGGAGGACAGGGGATGGGTCCTACAATGAGCAGTTCTTC.

V and J are TRBV4-2 and TRBJ1-1, with a tentative D call TRBD1 (5 bases). Trimming left V 7 bases short and J 3 bases short, with 12 bases between. Germline V lookup: CDR1 LGHNA, CDR2 YNFKEQ. This CDR3 region has 13 residues. This chain's CDR3 is CASIRTGDTEAFF. As DNA, the CDR3 is TGTGCCAGCATCAGAACAGGTGACACTGAAGCTTTCTTT.

The gene calls are TRBV12-3 or TRBV12-4 and TRBJ1-2; D ambiguous. The CDR3 is made up of 17 amino acids. Trimming removed 3 bases at V and 1 base at J, with 18 bases between. Here the CDR3 reads CASSLGPSVSINYGYTF. The CDR3 DNA is TGTGCCAGCAGTTTGGGCCCCTCGGTGTCTATTAACTATGGCTACACCTTC.

This rearrangement joins TRBV12-3 or TRBV12-4 to TRBJ2-7; 9 bases map to TRBD1. V trimming: 5 bases; J trimming: 6 bases; junction bases outside the gene matches: 11. The CDR3 runs to 15 residues. The DNA for the CDR3 is TGTGCCAGCAGTCCCTCGGACAGGGGTCCCTCCGAGCAGTACTTC. Its translation is CASSPSDRGPSEQYF.

This chain links TRBV6-5 with TRBJ2-7, with 7 bases that match TRBD2. Germline values: CDR1 MNHEY, CDR2 SVGAGI. Trimming at V came to 2 bases and at J to 5 bases, leaving 12 bases not matched to a gene. The CDR3 is made up of 16 amino acids. CDR3 in DNA: TGTGCCAGCAGTTACAGGGTGGGACTACTAAGCAACGAGCAGTACTTC. Amino acid sequence: CASSYRVGLLSNEQYF.